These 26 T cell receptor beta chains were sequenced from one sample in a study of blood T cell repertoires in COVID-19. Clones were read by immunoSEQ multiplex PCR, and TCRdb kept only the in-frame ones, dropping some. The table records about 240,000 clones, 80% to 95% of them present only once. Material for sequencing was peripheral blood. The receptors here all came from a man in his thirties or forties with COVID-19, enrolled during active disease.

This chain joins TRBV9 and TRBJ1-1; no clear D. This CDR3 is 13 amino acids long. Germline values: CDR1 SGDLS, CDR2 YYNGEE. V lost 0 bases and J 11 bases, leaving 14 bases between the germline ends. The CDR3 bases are TGTGCCAGCAGCGTAGACTATAGGTCGGGGGCTTTCTTT. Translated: CASSVDYRSGAFF.

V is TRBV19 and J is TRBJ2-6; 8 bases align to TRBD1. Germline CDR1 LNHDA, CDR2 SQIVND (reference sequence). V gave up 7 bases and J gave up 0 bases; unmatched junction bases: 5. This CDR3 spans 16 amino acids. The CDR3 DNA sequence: TGTGCCAGTACCCAGACAGGGGACTCTGGGGCCAACGTCCTGACTTTC. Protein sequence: CASTQTGDSGANVLTF. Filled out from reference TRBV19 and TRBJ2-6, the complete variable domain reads DGGITQSPKYLFRKEGQNVTLSCEQNLNHDAMYWYRQDPGQGLRLIYYSQIVNDFQKGDIAEGYSVSREKKESFPLTVTSAQKNPTAFYLCASTQTGDSGANVLTFGAGSRLTVL.

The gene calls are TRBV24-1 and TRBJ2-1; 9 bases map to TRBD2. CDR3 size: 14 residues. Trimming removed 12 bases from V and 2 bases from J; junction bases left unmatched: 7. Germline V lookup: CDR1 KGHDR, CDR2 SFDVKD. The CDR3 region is CAPSAGGPYNEQFF. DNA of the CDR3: TGTGCCCCCTCGGCGGGGGGGCCCTACAATGAGCAGTTCTTC.

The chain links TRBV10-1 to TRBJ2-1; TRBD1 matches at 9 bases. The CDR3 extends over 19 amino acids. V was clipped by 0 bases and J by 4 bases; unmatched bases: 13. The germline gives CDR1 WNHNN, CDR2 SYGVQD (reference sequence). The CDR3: CASSESRVSGTGPYNEQFF. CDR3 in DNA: TGCGCCAGCAGTGAGTCTCGTGTGTCGGGGACAGGGCCTTACAATGAGCAGTTCTTC.

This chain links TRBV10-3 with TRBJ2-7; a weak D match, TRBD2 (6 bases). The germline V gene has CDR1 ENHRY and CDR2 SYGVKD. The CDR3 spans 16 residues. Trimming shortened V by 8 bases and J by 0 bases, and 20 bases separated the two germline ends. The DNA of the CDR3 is TGTGCCATCCAACGGGGGTCGTCGATGGGCTCCTACGAGCAGTACTTC. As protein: CAIQRGSSMGSYEQYF.

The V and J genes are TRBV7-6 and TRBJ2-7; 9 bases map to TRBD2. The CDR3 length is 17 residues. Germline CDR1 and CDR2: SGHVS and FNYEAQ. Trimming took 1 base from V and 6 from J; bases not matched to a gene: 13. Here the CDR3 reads CASSLVPGGAGGLEQYF. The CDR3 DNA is TGTGCCAGCAGCTTAGTGCCCGGCGGAGCGGGGGGCCTCGAGCAGTACTTC. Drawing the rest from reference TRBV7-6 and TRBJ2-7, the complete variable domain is GAGVSQSPRYKVTKRGQDVALRCDPISGHVSLYWYRQALGQGPEFLTYFNYEAQQDKSGLPNDRFSAERPEGSISTLTIQRTEQRDSAMYRCASSLVPGGAGGLEQYFGPGTRLTVT.

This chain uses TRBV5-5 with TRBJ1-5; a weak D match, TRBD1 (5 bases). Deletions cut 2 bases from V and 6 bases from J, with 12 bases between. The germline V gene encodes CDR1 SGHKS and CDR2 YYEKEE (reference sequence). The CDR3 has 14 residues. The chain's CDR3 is CASSFSGYGQPQHF. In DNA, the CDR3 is TGTGCCAGCAGCTTTTCAGGGTACGGTCAGCCCCAGCATTTT.

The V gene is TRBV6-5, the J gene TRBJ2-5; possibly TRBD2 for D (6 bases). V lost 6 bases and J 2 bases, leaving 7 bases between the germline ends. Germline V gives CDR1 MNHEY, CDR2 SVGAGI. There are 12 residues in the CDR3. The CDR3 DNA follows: TGTGCCAGCAGGGCGGGGCAAGAGACCCAGTACTTC. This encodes CASRAGQETQYF.

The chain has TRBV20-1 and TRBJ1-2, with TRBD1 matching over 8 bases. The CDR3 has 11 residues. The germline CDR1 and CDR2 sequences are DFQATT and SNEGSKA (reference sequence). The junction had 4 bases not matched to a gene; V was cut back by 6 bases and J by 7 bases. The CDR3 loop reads CSATGDSGYTF. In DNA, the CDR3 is TGCAGTGCGACAGGGGACTCTGGCTACACCTTC.

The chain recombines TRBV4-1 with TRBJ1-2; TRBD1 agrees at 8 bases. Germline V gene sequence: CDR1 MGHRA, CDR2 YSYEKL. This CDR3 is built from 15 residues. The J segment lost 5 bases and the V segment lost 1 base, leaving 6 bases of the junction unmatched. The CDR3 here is CASSQGRDRKYGYTF. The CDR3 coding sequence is TGCGCCAGCAGCCAAGGCCGGGACAGGAAATATGGCTACACCTTC.

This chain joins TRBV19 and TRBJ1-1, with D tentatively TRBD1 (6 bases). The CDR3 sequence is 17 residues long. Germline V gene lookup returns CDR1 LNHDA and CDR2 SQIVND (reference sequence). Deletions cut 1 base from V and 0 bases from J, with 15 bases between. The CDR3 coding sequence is TGTGCCAGTAGTATAGGCCCCGGGGACACCTTGAACACTGAAGCTTTCTTT. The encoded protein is CASSIGPGDTLNTEAFF.

CDR3 sequence (DNA): TGTGCCAGCAGTGAAGAGCGGGGGGAAGAGACCCAGTACTTC. It codes for CASSEERGEETQYF. The chain is built from TRBV2 and TRBJ2-5; TRBD2 aligns across 9 bases. CDR1 is SNHLY and CDR2 is FYNNEI in the germline V gene. CDR3 length: 14 residues. V lost 1 base to trimming and J lost 3 bases; unmatched junction nucleotides: 0.

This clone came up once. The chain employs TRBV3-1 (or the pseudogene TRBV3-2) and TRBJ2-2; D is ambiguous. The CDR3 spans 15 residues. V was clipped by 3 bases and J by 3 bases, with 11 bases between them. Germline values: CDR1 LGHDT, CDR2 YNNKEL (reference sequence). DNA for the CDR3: TGTGCCAGCAGCCACGCCTTGGCGGACACCGGGGAGCTGTTTTTT. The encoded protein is CASSHALADTGELFF.

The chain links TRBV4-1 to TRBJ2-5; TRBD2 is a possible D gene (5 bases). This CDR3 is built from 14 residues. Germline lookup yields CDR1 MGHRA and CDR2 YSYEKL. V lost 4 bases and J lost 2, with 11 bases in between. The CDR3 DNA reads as TGCGCCAGCAGCCCGACTAAAACTCAAGAGACCCAGTACTTC. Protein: CASSPTKTQETQYF.

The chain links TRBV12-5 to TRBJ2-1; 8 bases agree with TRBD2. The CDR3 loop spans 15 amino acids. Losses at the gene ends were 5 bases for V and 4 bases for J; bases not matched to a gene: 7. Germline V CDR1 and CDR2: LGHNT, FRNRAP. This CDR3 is CASGLSGGSYNEQFF. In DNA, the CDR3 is TGTGCTAGTGGTCTCAGCGGGGGTAGTTACAATGAGCAGTTCTTC.

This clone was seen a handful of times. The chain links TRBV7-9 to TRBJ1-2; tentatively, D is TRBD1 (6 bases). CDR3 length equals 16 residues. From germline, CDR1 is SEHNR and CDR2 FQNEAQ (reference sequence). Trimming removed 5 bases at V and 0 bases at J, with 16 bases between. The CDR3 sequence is CASSPSTGLANYGYTF. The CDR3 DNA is TGTGCCAGCAGCCCGAGTACAGGGCTAGCTAACTATGGCTACACCTTC.

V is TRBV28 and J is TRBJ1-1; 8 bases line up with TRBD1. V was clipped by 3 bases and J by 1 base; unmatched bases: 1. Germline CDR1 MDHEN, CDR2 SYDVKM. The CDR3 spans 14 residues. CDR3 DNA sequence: TGTGCCAGCAGTTTGGGGACAGGGAACACTGAAGCTTTCTTT. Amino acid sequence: CASSLGTGNTEAFF.

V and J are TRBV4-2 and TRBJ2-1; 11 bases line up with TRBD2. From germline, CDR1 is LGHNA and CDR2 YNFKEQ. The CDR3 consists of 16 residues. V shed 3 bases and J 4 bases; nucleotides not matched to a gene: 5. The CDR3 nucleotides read TGTGCCAGCAGCCAGGTACTAGCGGGGGAGTACAATGAGCAGTTCTTC. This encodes CASSQVLAGEYNEQFF.

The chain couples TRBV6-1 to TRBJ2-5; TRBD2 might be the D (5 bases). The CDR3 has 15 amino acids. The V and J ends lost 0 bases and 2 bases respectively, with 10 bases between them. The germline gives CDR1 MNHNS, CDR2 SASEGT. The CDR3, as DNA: TGTGCCAGCAGTGAAGCGAGGGTACCGCAAGAGACCCAGTACTTC. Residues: CASSEARVPQETQYF.

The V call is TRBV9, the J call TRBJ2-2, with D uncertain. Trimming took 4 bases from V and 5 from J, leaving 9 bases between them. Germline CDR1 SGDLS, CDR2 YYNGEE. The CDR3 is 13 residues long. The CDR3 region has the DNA TGTGCCAGCAGCCCGCGCTGGACCGGGGAGCTGTTTTTT. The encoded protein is CASSPRWTGELFF. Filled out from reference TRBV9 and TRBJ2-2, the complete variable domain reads DSGVTQTPKHLITATGQRVTLRCSPRSGDLSVYWYQQSLDQGLQFLIQYYNGEERAKGNILERFSAQQFPDLHSELNLSSLELGDSALYFCASSPRWTGELFFGEGSRLTVL.

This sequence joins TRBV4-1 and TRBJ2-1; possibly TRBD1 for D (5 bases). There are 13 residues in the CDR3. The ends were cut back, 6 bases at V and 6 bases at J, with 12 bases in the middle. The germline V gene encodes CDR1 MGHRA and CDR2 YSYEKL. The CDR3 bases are TGCGCCAGCAGTTACGACAGCCCCAATGAGCAGTTCTTC. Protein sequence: CASSYDSPNEQFF.

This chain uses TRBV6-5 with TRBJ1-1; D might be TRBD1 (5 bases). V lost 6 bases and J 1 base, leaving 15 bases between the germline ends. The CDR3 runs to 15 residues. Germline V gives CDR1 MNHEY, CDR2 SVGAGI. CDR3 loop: CASRPPAGRNTEAFF. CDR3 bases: TGTGCCAGCAGACCTCCAGCGGGGCGGAACACTGAAGCTTTCTTT.

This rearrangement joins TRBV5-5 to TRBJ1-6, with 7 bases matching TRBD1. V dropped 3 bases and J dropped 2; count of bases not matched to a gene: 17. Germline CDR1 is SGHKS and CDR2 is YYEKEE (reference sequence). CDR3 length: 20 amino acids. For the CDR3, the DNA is TGTGCCAGCAGCTCCGATTCGACAGGGAGTGGTAGCGCCTATAATTCACCCCTCCACTTT. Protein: CASSSDSTGSGSAYNSPLHF.

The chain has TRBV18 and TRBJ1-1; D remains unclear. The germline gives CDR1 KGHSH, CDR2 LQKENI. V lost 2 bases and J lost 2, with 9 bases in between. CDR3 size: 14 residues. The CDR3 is CASSPSGVNTEAFF. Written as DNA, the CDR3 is TGTGCCAGCTCACCATCCGGGGTTAACACTGAAGCTTTCTTT.

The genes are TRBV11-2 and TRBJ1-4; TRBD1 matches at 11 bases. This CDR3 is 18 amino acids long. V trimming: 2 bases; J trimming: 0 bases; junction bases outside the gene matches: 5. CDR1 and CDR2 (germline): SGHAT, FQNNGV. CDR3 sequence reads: CASSLRGTGGATNEKLFF. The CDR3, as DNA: TGTGCCAGCAGCTTAAGGGGGACAGGGGGAGCAACTAATGAAAAACTGTTTTTT.

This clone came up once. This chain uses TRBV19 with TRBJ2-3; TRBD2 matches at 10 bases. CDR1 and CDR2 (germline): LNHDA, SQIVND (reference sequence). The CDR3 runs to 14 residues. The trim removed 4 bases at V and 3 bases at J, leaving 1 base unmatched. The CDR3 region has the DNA TGTGCCAGTAGTACTAGCGGGGGAACAGATACGCAGTATTTT. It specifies CASSTSGGTDTQYF.